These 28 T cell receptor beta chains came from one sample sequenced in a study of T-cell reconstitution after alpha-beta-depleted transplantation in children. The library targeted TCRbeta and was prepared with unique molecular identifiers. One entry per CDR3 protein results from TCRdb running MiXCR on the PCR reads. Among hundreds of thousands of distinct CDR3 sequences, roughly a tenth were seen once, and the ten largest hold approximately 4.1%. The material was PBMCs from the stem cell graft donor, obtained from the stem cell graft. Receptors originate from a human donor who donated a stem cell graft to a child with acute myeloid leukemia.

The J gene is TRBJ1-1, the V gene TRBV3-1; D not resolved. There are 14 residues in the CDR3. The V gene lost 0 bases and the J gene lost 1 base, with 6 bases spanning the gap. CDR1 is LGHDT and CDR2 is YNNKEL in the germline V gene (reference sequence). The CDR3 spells CASSQESPNTEAFF. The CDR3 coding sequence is TGTGCCAGCAGCCAAGAGTCTCCGAACACTGAAGCTTTCTTT.

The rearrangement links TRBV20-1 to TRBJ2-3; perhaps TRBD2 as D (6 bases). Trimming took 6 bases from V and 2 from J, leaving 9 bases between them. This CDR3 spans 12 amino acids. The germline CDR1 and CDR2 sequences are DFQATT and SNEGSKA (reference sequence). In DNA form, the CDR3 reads TGCAGTGCGGGACTCCTCACAGATACGCAGTATTTT. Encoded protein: CSAGLLTDTQYF.

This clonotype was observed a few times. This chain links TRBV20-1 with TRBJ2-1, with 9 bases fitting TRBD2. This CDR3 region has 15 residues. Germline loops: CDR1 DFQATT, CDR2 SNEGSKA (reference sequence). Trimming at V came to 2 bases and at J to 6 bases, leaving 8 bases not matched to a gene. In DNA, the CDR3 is TGCAGTGCTAGAAAGAAAACTAGCGGGTTCAATGAGCAGTTCTTC. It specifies CSARKKTSGFNEQFF.

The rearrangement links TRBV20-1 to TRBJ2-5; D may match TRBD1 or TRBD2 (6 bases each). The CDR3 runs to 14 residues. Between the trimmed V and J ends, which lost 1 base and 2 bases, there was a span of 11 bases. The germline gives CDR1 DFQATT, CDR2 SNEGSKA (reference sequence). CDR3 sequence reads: CSARVGGGQETQYF. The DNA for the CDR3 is TGCAGTGCTAGAGTAGGGGGAGGTCAAGAGACCCAGTACTTC.

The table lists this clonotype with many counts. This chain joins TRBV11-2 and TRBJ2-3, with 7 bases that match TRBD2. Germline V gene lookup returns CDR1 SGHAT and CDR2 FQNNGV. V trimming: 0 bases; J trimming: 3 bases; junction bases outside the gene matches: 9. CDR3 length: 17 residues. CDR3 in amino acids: CASSLDRGTTVTDTQYF. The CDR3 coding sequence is TGTGCCAGCAGCTTAGACCGGGGGACTACCGTTACAGATACGCAGTATTTT.

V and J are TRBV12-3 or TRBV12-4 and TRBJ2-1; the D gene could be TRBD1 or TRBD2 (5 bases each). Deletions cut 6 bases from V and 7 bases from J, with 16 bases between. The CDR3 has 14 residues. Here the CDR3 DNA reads TGTGCCAGCAGCCCCCGGGACCGCCAGAATGAGCAGTTCTTC. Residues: CASSPRDRQNEQFF.

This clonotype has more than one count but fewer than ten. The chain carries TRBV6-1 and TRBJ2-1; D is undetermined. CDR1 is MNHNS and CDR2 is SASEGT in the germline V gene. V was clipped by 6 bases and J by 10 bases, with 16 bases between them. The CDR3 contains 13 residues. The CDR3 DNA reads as TGTGCCAGCAGGGCCTTCCTCCCACCGGAGCAGTTCTTC. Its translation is CASRAFLPPEQFF.

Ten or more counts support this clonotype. CDR3 region: CSVDGGLRETQYF. The CDR3 DNA reads TGCAGCGTTGACGGGGGCCTGAGGGAGACCCAGTACTTC. This rearrangement joins TRBV29-1 to TRBJ2-5; D tentatively fits TRBD1 or TRBD2 (6 bases each). CDR1 is SQVTM and CDR2 is ANQGSEA in the germline V gene. The CDR3 is made up of 13 amino acids. Trimming pared 3 bases from V and 5 bases from J, leaving 13 bases between.

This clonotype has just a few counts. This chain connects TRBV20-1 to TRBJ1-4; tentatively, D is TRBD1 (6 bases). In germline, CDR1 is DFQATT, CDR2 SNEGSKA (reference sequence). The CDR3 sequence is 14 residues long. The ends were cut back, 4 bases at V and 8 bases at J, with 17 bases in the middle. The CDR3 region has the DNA TGCAGTGCTAAAACACAGGGCCCTAGGGAAAAACTGTTTTTT. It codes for CSAKTQGPREKLFF.

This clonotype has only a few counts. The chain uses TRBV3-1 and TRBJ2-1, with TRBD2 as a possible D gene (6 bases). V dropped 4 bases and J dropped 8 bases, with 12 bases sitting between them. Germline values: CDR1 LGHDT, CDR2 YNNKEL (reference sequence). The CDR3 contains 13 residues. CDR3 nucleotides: TGTGCCAGCAGCCGAGAACGACTAGATGAGCAGTTCTTC. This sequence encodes CASSRERLDEQFF.

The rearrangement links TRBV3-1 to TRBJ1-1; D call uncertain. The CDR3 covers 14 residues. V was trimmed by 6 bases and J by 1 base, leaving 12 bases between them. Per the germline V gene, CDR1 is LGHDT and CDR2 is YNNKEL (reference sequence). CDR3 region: CASRDLPGNTEAFF. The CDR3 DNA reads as TGTGCCAGCAGAGATCTGCCTGGGAACACTGAAGCTTTCTTT.

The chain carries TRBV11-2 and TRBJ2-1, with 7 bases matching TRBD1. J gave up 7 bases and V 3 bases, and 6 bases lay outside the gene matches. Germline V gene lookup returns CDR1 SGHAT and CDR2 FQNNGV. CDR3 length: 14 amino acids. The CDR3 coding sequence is TGTGCCAGCAGCTTCACAGGGGAGCGAAATGAGCAGTTCTTC. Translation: CASSFTGERNEQFF.

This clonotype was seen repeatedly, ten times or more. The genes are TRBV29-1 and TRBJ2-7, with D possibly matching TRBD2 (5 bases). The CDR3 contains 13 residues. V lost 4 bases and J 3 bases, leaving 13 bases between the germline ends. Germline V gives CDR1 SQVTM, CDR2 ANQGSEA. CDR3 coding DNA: TGCAGCGTTGTCGGGGTTACCTTCTACGAGCAGTACTTC. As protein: CSVVGVTFYEQYF.

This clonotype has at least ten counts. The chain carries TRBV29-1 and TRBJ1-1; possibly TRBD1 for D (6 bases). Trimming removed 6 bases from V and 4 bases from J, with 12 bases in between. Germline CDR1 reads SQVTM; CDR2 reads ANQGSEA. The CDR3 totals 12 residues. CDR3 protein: CSVVGHFTEAFF. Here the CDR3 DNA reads TGCAGCGTGGTGGGACACTTCACTGAAGCTTTCTTT.

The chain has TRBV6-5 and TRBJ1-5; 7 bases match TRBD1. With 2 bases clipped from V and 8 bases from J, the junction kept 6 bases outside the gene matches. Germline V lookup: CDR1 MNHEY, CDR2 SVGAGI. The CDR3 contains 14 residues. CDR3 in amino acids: CASSYHRGREPQHF. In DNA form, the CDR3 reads TGTGCCAGCAGTTACCACAGGGGCCGGGAGCCCCAGCATTTT.

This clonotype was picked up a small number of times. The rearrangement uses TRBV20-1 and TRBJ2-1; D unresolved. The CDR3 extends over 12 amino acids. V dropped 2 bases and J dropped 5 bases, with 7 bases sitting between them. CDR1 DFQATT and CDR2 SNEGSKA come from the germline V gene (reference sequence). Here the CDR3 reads CSARQTHNEQFF. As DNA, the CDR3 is TGCAGTGCTAGACAAACGCACAATGAGCAGTTCTTC.

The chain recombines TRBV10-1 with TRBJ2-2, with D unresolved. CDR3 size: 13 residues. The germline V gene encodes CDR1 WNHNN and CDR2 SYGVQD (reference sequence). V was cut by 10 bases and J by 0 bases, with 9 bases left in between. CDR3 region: CATHHTNTGELFF. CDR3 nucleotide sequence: TGCGCCACTCACCATACGAACACCGGGGAGCTGTTTTTT.

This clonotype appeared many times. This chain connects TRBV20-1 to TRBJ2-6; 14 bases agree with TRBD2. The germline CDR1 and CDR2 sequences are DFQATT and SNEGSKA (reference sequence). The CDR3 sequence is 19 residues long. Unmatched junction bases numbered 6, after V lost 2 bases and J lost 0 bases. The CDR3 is CSARISGTSGGSGANVLTF. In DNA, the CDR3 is TGCAGTGCTAGAATCTCCGGGACTAGCGGGGGCTCTGGGGCCAACGTCCTGACTTTC.

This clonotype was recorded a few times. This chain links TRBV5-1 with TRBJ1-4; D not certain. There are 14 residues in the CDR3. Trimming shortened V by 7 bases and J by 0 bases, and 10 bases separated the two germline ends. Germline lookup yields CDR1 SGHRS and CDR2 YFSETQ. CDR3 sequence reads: CASRSVATNEKLFF. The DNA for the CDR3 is TGCGCCAGCCGTTCGGTTGCAACTAATGAAAAACTGTTTTTT.

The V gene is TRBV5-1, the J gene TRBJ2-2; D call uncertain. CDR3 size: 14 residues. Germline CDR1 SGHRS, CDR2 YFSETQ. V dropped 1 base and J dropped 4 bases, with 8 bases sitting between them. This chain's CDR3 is CASSLQPSTGELFF. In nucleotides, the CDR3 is TGCGCCAGCAGCTTGCAGCCATCCACCGGGGAGCTGTTTTTT.

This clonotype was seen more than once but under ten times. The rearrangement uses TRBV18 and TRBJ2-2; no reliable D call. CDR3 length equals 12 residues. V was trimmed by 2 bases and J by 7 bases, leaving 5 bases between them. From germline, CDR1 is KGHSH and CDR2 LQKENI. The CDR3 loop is CASSPKGGELFF. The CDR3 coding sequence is TGTGCCAGCTCACCAAAGGGCGGGGAGCTGTTTTTT.

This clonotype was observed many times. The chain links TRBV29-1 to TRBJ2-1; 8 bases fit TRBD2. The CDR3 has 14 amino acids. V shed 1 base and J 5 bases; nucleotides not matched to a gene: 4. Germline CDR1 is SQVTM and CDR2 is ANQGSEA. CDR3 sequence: CSVEVGTRNNEQFF. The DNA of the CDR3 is TGCAGCGTTGAAGTCGGGACTAGGAACAATGAGCAGTTCTTC.

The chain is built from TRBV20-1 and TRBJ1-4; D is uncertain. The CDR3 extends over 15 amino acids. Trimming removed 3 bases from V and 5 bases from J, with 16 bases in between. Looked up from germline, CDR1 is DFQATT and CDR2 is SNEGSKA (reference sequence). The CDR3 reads CSARPTGSVNEKLFF. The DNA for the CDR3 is TGCAGTGCTAGGCCCACGGGGTCCGTGAATGAAAAACTGTTTTTT.

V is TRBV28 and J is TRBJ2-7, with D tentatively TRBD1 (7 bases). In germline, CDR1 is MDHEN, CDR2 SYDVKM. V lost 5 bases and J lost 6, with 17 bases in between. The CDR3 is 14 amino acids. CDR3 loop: CASSRDREASEQYF. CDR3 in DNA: TGTGCCAGCAGTAGAGACAGGGAGGCTAGCGAGCAGTACTTC.

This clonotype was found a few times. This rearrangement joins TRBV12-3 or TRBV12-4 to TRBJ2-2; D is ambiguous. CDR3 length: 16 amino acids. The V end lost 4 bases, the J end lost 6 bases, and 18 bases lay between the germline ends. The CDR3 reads CASSWGSRIGAGELFF. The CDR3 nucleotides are TGTGCCAGCAGTTGGGGATCTAGGATAGGAGCCGGGGAGCTGTTTTTT.

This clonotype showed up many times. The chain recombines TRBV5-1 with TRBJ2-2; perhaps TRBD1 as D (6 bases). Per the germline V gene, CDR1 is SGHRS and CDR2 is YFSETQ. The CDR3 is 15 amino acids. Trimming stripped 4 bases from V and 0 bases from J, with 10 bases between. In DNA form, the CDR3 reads TGCGCCAGCAGCGAACAGGGCACGAACACCGGGGAGCTGTTTTTT. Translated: CASSEQGTNTGELFF.

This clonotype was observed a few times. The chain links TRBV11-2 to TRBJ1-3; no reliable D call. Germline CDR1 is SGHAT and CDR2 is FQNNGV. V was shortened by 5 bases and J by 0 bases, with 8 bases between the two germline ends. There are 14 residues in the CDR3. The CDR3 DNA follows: TGTGCCAGCAGCACCTCCCTCTCTGGAAACACCATATATTTT. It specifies CASSTSLSGNTIYF.

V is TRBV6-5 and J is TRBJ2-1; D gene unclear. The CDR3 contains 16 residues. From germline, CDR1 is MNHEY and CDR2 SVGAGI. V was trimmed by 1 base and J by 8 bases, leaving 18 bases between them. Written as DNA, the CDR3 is TGTGCCAGCAGTTACTGGGGAAAGAACCAAGGTCATGAGCAGTTCTTC. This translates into CASSYWGKNQGHEQFF.